Listed below are T cell receptor beta chains from one sample, sequenced in a study of blood T cell repertoires in COVID-19. Clones were sequenced by immunoSEQ multiplex PCR, and TCRdb holds only the in-frame ones, with some missing. The sample shows a few hundred thousand clones, 85% of them seen only once. The sample was PBMCs or T cells enriched from blood (not recorded which). These receptors were collected from a woman aged 45-60 years who had recovered from COVID-19. CDR3s include the opening cysteine and the closing phenylalanine or tryptophan. Each record gives: D gene, J gene, V gene, clone size, CDR3 protein, CDR3 DNA. The D gene is left open where the match is weak. Clone sizes are given selectively: once, few, many, or a class where the clone is expanded.

TRBD1	TRBJ1-2	TRBV18	-	CASSPSGTGTYTF	TGTGCCAGCTCGCCATCCGGGACAGGGACCTACACCTTC
TRBD1	TRBJ2-1	TRBV5-5	-	CASEDRGSYNEQFF	TGTGCCAGCGAGGACAGGGGCTCCTACAATGAGCAGTTCTTC
TRBD1	TRBJ1-2	TRBV6-1	-	CASSEWSRGEGYTF	TGTGCCAGCAGTGAATGGAGCAGGGGGGAGGGCTACACCTTC
TRBD1	TRBJ1-5	TRBV19	-	CASSTPRDRGVVSNQPQHF	TGTGCCAGTAGTACGCCCCGGGACAGGGGTGTTGTTAGCAATCAGCCCCAGCATTTT
-	TRBJ1-2	TRBV28	-	CASSIRTAINYGYTF	TGTGCCAGCAGTATAAGGACAGCGATTAACTATGGCTACACCTTC
TRBD1	TRBJ1-6	TRBV7-2	-	CASSFTGEWTGYSPLHF	TGTGCCAGCAGCTTTACCGGAGAGTGGACAGGGTATTCACCCCTCCACTTT
TRBD2	TRBJ2-5	TRBV19	-	CASSLSGGEETQYF	TGTGCCAGTAGTTTAAGCGGGGGGGAAGAGACCCAGTACTTC
-	TRBJ1-4	TRBV28	-	CASSPRALSNEKLFF	TGTGCCAGCAGTCCCAGGGCTTTGTCTAATGAAAAACTGTTTTTT
-	TRBJ1-1	TRBV5-1	-	CASSLPGHLYTEAFF	TGCGCCAGCAGTTTACCGGGACACCTATACACTGAAGCTTTCTTT
TRBD2	TRBJ2-3	TRBV30	-	CAWVTGGLAGGGYTQYF	TGTGCCTGGGTGACGGGGGGACTAGCGGGAGGTGGCTATACGCAGTATTTT
-	TRBJ2-1	TRBV11-2	-	CASSLDLASNEQFF	TGTGCCAGCAGCTTAGATCTAGCGTCGAATGAGCAGTTCTTC
-	TRBJ2-5	TRBV5-1	-	CASSIGRETQYF	TGCGCCAGCAGCATTGGTCGGGAGACCCAGTACTTC
-	TRBJ1-1	TRBV7-2	-	CASSQSPGMNTEAFF	TGTGCCAGCAGCCAGAGTCCGGGTATGAACACTGAAGCTTTCTTT
TRBD2	TRBJ2-1	TRBV2	few	CASSVLAGTYNEQFF	TGTGCCAGCAGTGTTCTAGCGGGAACCTACAATGAGCAGTTCTTC
TRBD2	TRBJ2-3	TRBV7-7	-	CASSLSGGSTDTQYF	TGTGCCAGCAGCTTGAGCGGGGGGAGCACAGATACGCAGTATTTT
-	TRBJ1-5	TRBV28	-	CASSLLGRDQPQHF	TGTGCCAGCAGTTTATTGGGCAGGGATCAGCCCCAGCATTTT
-	TRBJ2-3	TRBV2	-	CASSDGLRGTDTQYF	TGTGCCAGCAGTGATGGTCTCCGGGGCACAGATACGCAGTATTTT
-	TRBJ2-2	TRBV10-1	-	CASSDRVSGELFF	TGCGCCAGCAGTGACAGGGTGTCCGGGGAGCTGTTTTTT
TRBD2	TRBJ2-5	TRBV2	once	CASSEEGSGGQETQYF	TGTGCCAGCAGTGAAGAGGGTAGCGGGGGACAAGAGACCCAGTACTTC
TRBD1	TRBJ2-7	TRBV7-8	-	CASSLARTGDASYEQYF	TGTGCCAGCAGCTTAGCGAGGACAGGGGATGCCTCCTACGAGCAGTACTTC
-	TRBJ2-1	TRBV10-1	-	CASSDGLNEQFF	TGCGCCAGCAGTGACGGTCTCAATGAGCAGTTCTTC
-	TRBJ1-1	TRBV10-2	-	CASSEWGRIMNTEAFF	TGCGCCAGCAGTGAGTGGGGCCGGATTATGAACACTGAAGCTTTCTTT
-	TRBJ1-6	TRBV3-1/TRBV3-2	-	CASSQEVAGGSPLHF	TGTGCCAGCAGCCAAGAAGTAGCGGGTGGATCACCCCTCCACTTT
-	TRBJ1-1	TRBV3-1/TRBV3-2	-	CASSRLTEAFF	TGTGCCAGCAGCCGACTAACTGAAGCTTTCTTT
-	TRBJ1-3	TRBV7-9	-	CASSRSGRGTGNTIYF	TGTGCCAGCAGCCGTTCGGGGAGGGGGACTGGAAACACCATATATTTT
-	TRBJ1-1	TRBV19	-	CASSIQGLNTEAFF	TGTGCCAGTAGTATCCAGGGATTGAACACTGAAGCTTTCTTT
TRBD1	TRBJ2-7	TRBV9	-	CASSVGQGDRYKSYEQYF	TGTGCCAGCAGCGTTGGTCAGGGGGATAGATATAAATCCTACGAGCAGTACTTC
TRBD2	TRBJ2-1	TRBV18	-	CASSPLAGAEYEQFF	TGTGCCAGCTCACCCCTAGCGGGGGCCGAGTATGAGCAGTTCTTC
TRBD2	TRBJ2-3	TRBV11-2	-	CASSLATSGTDTQYF	TGTGCCAGCAGCTTAGCTACTAGCGGTACAGATACGCAGTATTTT
-	TRBJ1-5	TRBV5-6	-	CASSLEQGQPQHF	TGTGCCAGCAGCTTGGAACAGGGCCAGCCCCAGCATTTT
TRBD1	TRBJ1-1	TRBV27	-	CASSLNRGNTEAFF	TGTGCCAGCAGTTTAAACAGGGGGAACACTGAAGCTTTCTTT
TRBD1	TRBJ1-2	TRBV2	-	CASREGTGTNYGYTF	TGTGCCAGCAGGGAGGGGACAGGGACTAACTATGGCTACACCTTC
TRBD2	TRBJ2-1	TRBV19	-	CASSIYEGGPNEQFF	TGTGCCAGTAGTATTTACGAGGGAGGGCCCAATGAGCAGTTCTTC
-	TRBJ2-7	TRBV5-1	-	CASSLYEGTHEQYF	TGCGCCAGCAGCTTGTATGAGGGTACCCACGAGCAGTACTTC